Below, one TCR beta chain is given with its context. The antigen is undetermined. This sample was included in a study of response to subunit inactivated influenza vaccine. Trimming stripped 9 bases from V and 4 bases from J, with 25 bases between. CDR3 length: 17 residues. The study's findings and limits: There was a suggestion from the authors that each seasonal influenza vaccination recruits few new T cells.

One entry per CDR3 protein results from TCRdb running MiXCR on the RT-PCR reads. The table has 650,000 to 800,000 distinct CDR3 sequences, around 13% seen once. The sequence was collected from a man over 45 who received an inactivated influenza vaccine. The V gene is TRBV5-3, the J gene TRBJ2-2; D may correspond to TRBD1 or TRBD2 (6 bases each). TRBV5-3 is an ORF, and what it does is uncertain. The specimen comprised PBMCs from blood, sampled 14 to 15 days before vaccination. CDR3 region: CAMSPGPLGGGTGELFF. The CDR3 coding sequence is TGTGCCATGAGCCCAGGGCCTTTGGGGGGCGGCACCGGGGAGCTGTTTTTT.